A selection of T cell receptor beta chains follows, all from one sample in a study of T cell responses to AZD1222 COVID-19 vaccine. The assay was immunoSEQ multiplex PCR, and TCRdb's table has in-frame clones only and misses some. The sample has around 130,000 clones; approximately 88% are singletons. This sample comprised peripheral blood, obtained on day 0 of MenACWY control vaccination. Receptors originate from an adult in good health. Both conserved end residues are part of each CDR3. Each record gives: J gene, D gene, V gene, clone size, CDR3 DNA, CDR3 protein. The D gene is left open where the match is weak. Clone size is given for some rows only: seen once, a few or many times, or a class if the clone is expanded.

J: TRBJ2-7
D: TRBD1
V: TRBV5-4
size: .
DNA: TGTGCCAGCAGCTTGGGCGAGGACGAGGCGGACAGGGGATTC
CDR3: CASSLGEDEADRGF

J: TRBJ1-2
D: .
V: TRBV6-5
size: .
DNA: TGTGCCAGCAAGGTGGGGGTTTATGGCTACACCTTC
CDR3: CASKVGVYGYTF

J: TRBJ2-5
D: .
V: TRBV2
size: once
DNA: TGTGCCAGCAGCGACGGGCCCCAAGAGACCCAGTACTTC
CDR3: CASSDGPQETQYF

J: TRBJ2-7
D: .
V: TRBV19
size: .
DNA: TGTGCCAGTAGTATAGAGGGTGGCTTTAGCGAGCAGTACTTC
CDR3: CASSIEGGFSEQYF

J: TRBJ1-2
D: TRBD1
V: TRBV5-4
size: .
DNA: TGTGCCAGCAGACCCGGGACAGGAAACTATGGCTACACCTTC
CDR3: CASRPGTGNYGYTF

J: TRBJ2-7
D: .
V: TRBV9
size: .
DNA: TGTGCCAGCAGCCCAACAGGTTACGAGCAGTACTTC
CDR3: CASSPTGYEQYF

J: TRBJ2-5
D: .
V: TRBV6-5
size: .
DNA: TGTGCCAGCAATTACGGTAGGATGGAGACCCAGTACTTC
CDR3: CASNYGRMETQYF

J: TRBJ1-6
D: .
V: TRBV11-2
size: .
DNA: TGTGCCAGCAGCTTAGGGGCCAAGAATTCACCCCTCCACTTT
CDR3: CASSLGAKNSPLHF

J: TRBJ2-7
D: .
V: TRBV28
size: .
DNA: TGTGCCAGCAGTTCGGGGACGGTGAACTACGAGCAGTACTTC
CDR3: CASSSGTVNYEQYF

J: TRBJ1-1
D: .
V: TRBV5-5
size: .
DNA: TGTGCCAGCAGACTTACGAACACTGAAGCTTTCTTT
CDR3: CASRLTNTEAFF

J: TRBJ1-1
D: .
V: TRBV11-2
size: .
DNA: TGTGCCAGCAGCGTAGAAAGGGGGGTGAACACTGAAGCTTTCTTT
CDR3: CASSVERGVNTEAFF

J: TRBJ1-1
D: TRBD1
V: TRBV6-5
size: few
DNA: TGTGCCAGCAGTCCCGGGACAGGGCACACTGAAGCTTTCTTT
CDR3: CASSPGTGHTEAFF

J: TRBJ2-7
D: TRBD1
V: TRBV6-5
size: once
DNA: TGTGCCAGCAGTTCCACCGGGACAGGGGGATACGAGCAGTACTTC
CDR3: CASSSTGTGGYEQYF

J: TRBJ2-5
D: TRBD1
V: TRBV24-1
size: .
DNA: TGTGCCACCGGACAGGGGTCGCGAGAGACCCAGTACTTC
CDR3: CATGQGSRETQYF

J: TRBJ2-1
D: TRBD2
V: TRBV6-6
size: .
DNA: TGTGCCAGCAGTCCCTCGGGGGGGGAATTCTTCAATGAGCAGTTCTTC
CDR3: CASSPSGGEFFNEQFF

J: TRBJ1-1
D: TRBD1
V: TRBV5-6
size: .
DNA: TGTGCCAGCAGCCGGGGACAGTTGGACACTGAAGCTTTCTTT
CDR3: CASSRGQLDTEAFF

J: TRBJ2-3
D: TRBD2
V: TRBV6-5
size: .
DNA: TGTGCCAGCAGTACCTTAGCGGGAGTAGATACGCAGTATTTT
CDR3: CASSTLAGVDTQYF

J: TRBJ2-3
D: .
V: TRBV6-4
size: once
DNA: TGTGCCACCGGGGAGGGGGCCGGCACAGATACGCAGTATTTT
CDR3: CATGEGAGTDTQYF